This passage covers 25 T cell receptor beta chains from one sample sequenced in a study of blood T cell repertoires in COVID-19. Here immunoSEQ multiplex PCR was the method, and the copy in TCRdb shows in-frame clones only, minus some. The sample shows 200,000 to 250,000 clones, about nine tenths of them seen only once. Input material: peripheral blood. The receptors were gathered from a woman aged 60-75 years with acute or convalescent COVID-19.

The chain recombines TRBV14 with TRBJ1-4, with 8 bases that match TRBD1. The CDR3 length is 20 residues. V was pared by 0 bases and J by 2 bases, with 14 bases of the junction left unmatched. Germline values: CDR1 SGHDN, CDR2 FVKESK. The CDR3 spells CASSQDFRMSGGRTNEKLFF. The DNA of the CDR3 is TGTGCCAGCAGCCAAGATTTTCGCATGTCAGGGGGCCGGACTAATGAAAAACTGTTTTTT.

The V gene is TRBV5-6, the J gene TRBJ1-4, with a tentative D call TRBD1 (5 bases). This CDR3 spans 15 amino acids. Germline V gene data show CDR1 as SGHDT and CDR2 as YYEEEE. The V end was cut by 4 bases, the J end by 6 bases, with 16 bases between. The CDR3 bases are TGTGCCAGCAGCCGCGGCGGGGCAGGCGATGAAAAACTGTTTTTT. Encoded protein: CASSRGGAGDEKLFF.

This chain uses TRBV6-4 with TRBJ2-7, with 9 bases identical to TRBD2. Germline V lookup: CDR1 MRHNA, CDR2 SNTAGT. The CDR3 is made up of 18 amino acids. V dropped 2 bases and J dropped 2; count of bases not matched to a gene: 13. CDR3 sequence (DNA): TGTGCCAGCAGTGACCCCCCGGAAGCGGGAGGAAACCCCTACGAGCAGTACTTC. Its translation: CASSDPPEAGGNPYEQYF.

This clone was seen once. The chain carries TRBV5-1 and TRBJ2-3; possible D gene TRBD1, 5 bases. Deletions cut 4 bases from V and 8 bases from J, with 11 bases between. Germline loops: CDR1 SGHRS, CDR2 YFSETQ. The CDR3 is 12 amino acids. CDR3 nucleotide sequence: TGCGCCAGCAGCCTCGAGCAGGGTACGCAGTATTTT. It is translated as CASSLEQGTQYF.

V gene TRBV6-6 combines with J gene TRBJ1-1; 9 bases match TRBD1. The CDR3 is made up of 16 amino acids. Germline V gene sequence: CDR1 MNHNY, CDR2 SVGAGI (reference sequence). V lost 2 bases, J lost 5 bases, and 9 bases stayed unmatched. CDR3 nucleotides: TGTGCCAGCAGTTACGATCCGAACAGGGGGCGGACTGAAGCTTTCTTT. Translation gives CASSYDPNRGRTEAFF.

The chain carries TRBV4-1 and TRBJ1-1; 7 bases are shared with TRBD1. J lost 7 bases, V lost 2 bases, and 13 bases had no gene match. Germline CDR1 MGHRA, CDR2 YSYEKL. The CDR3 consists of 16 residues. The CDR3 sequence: CASSQLGGGKGGEAFF. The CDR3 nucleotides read TGCGCCAGCAGCCAATTAGGAGGGGGCAAAGGTGGTGAAGCTTTCTTT.

In DNA, the CDR3 is TGTGCCAGCAGCCAAGGGGGCAGTTATAATTCACCCCTCCACTTT. As protein: CASSQGGSYNSPLHF. The V gene is TRBV14, the J gene TRBJ1-6, with D perhaps TRBD1 (5 bases). V was shortened by 1 base and J by 4 bases, with 8 bases between the two germline ends. Germline V CDR1 and CDR2: SGHDN, FVKESK. The CDR3 runs to 15 residues.

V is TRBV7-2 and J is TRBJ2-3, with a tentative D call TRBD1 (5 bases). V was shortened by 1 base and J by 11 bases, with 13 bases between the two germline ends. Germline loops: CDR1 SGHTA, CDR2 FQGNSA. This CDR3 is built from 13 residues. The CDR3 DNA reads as TGTGCCAGCAGCTTAGGCTCAGACAGACAGCAGTATTTT. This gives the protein CASSLGSDRQQYF.

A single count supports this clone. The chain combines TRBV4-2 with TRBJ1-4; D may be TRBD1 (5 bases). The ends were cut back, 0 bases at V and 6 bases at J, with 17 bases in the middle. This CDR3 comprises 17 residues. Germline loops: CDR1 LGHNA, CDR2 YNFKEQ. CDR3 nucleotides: TGTGCCAGCAGCCAAGAGAGGCGGGGACGGGGGGATGAAAAACTGTTTTTT. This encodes CASSQERRGRGDEKLFF.

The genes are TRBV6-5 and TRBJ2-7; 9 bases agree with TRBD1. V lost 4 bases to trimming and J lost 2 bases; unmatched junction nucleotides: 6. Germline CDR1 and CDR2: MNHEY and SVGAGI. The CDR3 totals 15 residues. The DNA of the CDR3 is TGTGCCAGCAGTTCTCCAAGACAGGGGGCCTACGAGCAGTACTTC. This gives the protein CASSSPRQGAYEQYF.

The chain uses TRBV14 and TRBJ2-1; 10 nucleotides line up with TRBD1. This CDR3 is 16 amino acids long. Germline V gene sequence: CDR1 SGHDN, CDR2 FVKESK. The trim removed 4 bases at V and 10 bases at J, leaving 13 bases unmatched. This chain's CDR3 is CASSPHGRDRGYEQFF. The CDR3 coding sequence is TGTGCCAGCAGCCCCCATGGTCGGGACAGGGGTTACGAGCAGTTCTTC.

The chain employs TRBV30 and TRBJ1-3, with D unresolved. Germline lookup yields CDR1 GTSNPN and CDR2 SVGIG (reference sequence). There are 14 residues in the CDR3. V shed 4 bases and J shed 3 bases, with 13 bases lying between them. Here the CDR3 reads CAWTPGFGGNTIYF. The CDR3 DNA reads TGTGCCTGGACCCCAGGATTTGGTGGAAACACCATATATTTT.

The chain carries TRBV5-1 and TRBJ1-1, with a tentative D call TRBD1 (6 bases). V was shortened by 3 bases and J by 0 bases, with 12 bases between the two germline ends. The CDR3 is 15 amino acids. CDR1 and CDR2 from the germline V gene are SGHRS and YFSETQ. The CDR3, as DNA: TGCGCCAGCAGCTCCCTGGACAGCTTGAACACTGAAGCTTTCTTT. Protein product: CASSSLDSLNTEAFF.

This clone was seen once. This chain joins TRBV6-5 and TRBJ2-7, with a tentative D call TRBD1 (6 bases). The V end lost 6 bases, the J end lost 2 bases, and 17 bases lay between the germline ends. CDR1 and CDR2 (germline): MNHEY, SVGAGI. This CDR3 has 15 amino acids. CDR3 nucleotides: TGTGCCAGCAGGAGGCACAGGGAAACGACCTACGAGCAGTACTTC. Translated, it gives CASRRHRETTYEQYF.

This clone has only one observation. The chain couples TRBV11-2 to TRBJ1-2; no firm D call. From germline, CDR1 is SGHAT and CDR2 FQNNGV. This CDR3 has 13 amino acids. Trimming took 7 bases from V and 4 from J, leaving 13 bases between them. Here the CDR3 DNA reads TGTGCCAGCACCCCTTCTCCTTCCTATGGCTACACCTTC. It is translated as CASTPSPSYGYTF.

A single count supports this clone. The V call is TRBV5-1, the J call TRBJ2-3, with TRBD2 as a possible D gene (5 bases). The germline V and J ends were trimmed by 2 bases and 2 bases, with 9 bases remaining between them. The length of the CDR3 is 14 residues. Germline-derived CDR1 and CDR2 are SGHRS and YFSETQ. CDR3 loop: CASSFEGYTDTQYF. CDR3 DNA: TGCGCCAGCAGCTTTGAGGGCTACACAGATACGCAGTATTTT.

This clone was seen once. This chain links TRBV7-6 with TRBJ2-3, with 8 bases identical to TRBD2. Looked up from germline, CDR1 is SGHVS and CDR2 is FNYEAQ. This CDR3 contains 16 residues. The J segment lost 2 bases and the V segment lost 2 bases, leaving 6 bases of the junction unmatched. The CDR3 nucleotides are TGTGCCAGCAGCTTAAATGAAGCGGGGGTCACAGATACGCAGTATTTT. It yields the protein CASSLNEAGVTDTQYF.

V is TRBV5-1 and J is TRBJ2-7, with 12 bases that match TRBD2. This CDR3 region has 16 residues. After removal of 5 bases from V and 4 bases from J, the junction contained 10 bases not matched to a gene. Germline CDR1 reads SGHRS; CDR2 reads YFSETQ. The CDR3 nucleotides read TGCGCCAGCAGGCCAAGACTAGCGGGGGCACCTTACGAGCAGTACTTC. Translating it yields CASRPRLAGAPYEQYF.

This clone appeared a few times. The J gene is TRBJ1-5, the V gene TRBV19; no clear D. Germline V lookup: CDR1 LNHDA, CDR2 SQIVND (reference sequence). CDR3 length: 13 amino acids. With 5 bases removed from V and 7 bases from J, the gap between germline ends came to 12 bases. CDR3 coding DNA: TGTGCCAGTAGTTCCCTCGCGGGGCAGCCCCAGCATTTT. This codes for CASSSLAGQPQHF.

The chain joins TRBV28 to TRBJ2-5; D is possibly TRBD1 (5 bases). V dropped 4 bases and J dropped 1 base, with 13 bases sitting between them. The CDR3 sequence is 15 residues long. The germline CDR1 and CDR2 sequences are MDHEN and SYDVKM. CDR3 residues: CASSSPRQPQETQYF. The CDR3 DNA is TGTGCCAGCAGTTCCCCACGACAGCCCCAAGAGACCCAGTACTTC.

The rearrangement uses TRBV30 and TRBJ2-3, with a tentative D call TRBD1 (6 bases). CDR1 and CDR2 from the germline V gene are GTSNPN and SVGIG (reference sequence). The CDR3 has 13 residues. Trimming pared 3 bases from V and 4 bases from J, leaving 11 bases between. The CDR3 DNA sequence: TGTGCCTGGAGCTTACAGGGCCCAGATACGCAGTATTTT. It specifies CAWSLQGPDTQYF.

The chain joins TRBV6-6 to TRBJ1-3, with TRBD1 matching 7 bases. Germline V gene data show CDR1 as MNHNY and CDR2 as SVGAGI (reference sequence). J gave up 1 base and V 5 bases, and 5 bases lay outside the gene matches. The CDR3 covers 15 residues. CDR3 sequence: CASSMDRTSGNTIYF. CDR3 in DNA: TGTGCCAGCAGTATGGACAGGACTTCTGGAAACACCATATATTTT.

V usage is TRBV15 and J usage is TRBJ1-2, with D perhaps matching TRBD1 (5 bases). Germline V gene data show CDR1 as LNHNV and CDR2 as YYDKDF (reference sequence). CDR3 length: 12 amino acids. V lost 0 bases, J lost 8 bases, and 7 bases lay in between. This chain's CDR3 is CATSRDKGGYTF. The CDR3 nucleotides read TGTGCCACCAGCAGAGATAAGGGGGGCTACACCTTC.

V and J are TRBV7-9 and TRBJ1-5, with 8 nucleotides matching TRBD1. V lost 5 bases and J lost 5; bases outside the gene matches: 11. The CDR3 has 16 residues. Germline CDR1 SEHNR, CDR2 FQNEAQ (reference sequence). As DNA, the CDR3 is TGTGCCAGCAGCGATCGATCGGGACAGGCGGATCAGCCCCAGCATTTT. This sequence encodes CASSDRSGQADQPQHF.

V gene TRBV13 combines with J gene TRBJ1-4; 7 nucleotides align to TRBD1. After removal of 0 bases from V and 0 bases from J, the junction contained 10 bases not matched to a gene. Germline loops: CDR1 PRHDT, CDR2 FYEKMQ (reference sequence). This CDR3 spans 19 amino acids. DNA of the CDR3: TGTGCCAGCAGCTTAGGCCTGAGATACAGGGGATCAACTAATGAAAAACTGTTTTTT. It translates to CASSLGLRYRGSTNEKLFF.